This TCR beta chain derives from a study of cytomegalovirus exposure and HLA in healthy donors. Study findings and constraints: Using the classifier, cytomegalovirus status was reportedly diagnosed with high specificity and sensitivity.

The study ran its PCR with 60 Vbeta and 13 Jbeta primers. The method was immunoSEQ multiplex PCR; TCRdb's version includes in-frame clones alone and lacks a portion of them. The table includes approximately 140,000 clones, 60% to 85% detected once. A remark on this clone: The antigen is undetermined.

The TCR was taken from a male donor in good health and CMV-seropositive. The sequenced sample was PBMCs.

The CDR3 DNA reads as TGTGCCAGCAGTGAACAAGCGGGGGGGTCCTACGAGCAGTACTTC. It codes for CASSEQAGGSYEQYF. The rearrangement uses TRBV6-1 and TRBJ2-7, with 10 bases aligning to TRBD2. CDR3 size: 15 residues. With 2 bases clipped from V and 1 base from J, the junction kept 2 bases outside the gene matches. Germline V gene lookup returns CDR1 MNHNS and CDR2 SASEGT.